A single sample is the source of the 29 T cell receptor beta chains below, sequenced in a study of cytomegalovirus exposure and HLA in healthy donors. It was with 60 Vbeta and 13 Jbeta primers that the PCR ran. Clones were read by immunoSEQ multiplex PCR, and TCRdb kept only the in-frame ones, dropping some. Of fewer than 250,000 clones in the sample, about 75% were seen once. The sample consisted of PBMCs. Every receptor here comes from a male donor in good health and CMV-seronegative.

This clone was counted once. V is TRBV7-9 and J is TRBJ2-2, with 7 bases fitting TRBD2. In germline, CDR1 is SEHNR, CDR2 FQNEAQ (reference sequence). The CDR3 totals 15 residues. Trimming took 5 bases from V and 3 from J; bases not matched to a gene: 6. The CDR3 loop reads CASSRGEGHTGELFF. CDR3 nucleotide sequence: TGTGCCAGCAGCCGGGGGGAAGGGCACACCGGGGAGCTGTTTTTT.

The chain employs TRBV28 and TRBJ1-1; no definite D call. Trimming stripped 2 bases from V and 11 bases from J, with 24 bases between. This CDR3 is 16 amino acids long. From germline, CDR1 is MDHEN and CDR2 SYDVKM. The CDR3 loop is CASSLSYRLREGRAFF. The CDR3 nucleotides are TGTGCCAGCAGTTTAAGTTATAGATTGAGGGAAGGTCGGGCTTTCTTT.

A remark on this clone: The sample holds other DNA sequences that translate to the same CDR3. The chain links TRBV28 to TRBJ2-2, with D tentatively TRBD2 (5 bases). Germline-derived CDR1 and CDR2 are MDHEN and SYDVKM. This CDR3 is 14 amino acids long. V lost 7 bases and J lost 2, with 11 bases in between. The DNA for the CDR3 is TGTGCCAGCAACCCGGGATTCAACACCGGGGAGCTGTTTTTT. Translating it yields CASNPGFNTGELFF.

This chain uses TRBV18 with TRBJ2-4; D is perhaps TRBD1 (5 bases). Germline CDR1 is KGHSH and CDR2 is LQKENI. V was trimmed by 5 bases and J by 0 bases, leaving 20 bases between them. This CDR3 is 18 amino acids long. The CDR3 loop reads CASSVGPIAGIAKNIQYF. CDR3 nucleotide sequence: TGTGCCAGCTCAGTAGGACCAATTGCAGGGATAGCCAAAAACATTCAGTACTTC.

The chain has TRBV11-2 and TRBJ2-7; 10 bases fit TRBD2. The V and J ends lost 4 bases and 2 bases, in that order; junction bases with no gene match: 2. Germline-derived CDR1 and CDR2 are SGHAT and FQNNGV. CDR3 size: 14 residues. CDR3 loop: CASSSTSGTYEQYF. The CDR3 nucleotides read TGTGCCAGCAGCTCAACTAGCGGGACCTACGAGCAGTACTTC.

This chain uses TRBV25-1 with TRBJ2-5; D is undetermined. Trimming stripped 3 bases from V and 5 bases from J, with 16 bases between. Germline V gives CDR1 MGHDK, CDR2 SYGVNS. The CDR3 sequence is 15 residues long. The CDR3 DNA follows: TGTGCCAGCAGTGACAGGCCTCCCGACCGGGAGACCCAGTACTTC. Translating gives CASSDRPPDRETQYF.

The chain uses TRBV7-2 and TRBJ2-7, with a tentative D call TRBD2 (5 bases). The V gene's germline CDR1 is SGHTA and CDR2 FQGNSA. The V end was cut by 4 bases, the J end by 5 bases, with 15 bases between. The CDR3 is 14 amino acids. Here the CDR3 DNA reads TGTGCCAGCAGCTCCCCGGGGAAGGGAAACGAGCAGTACTTC. Translated, it gives CASSSPGKGNEQYF.

This chain links TRBV2 with TRBJ2-3; TRBD1 matches 7 bases. The J segment lost 3 bases and the V segment lost 8 bases, leaving 14 bases of the junction unmatched. The germline CDR1 and CDR2 sequences are SNHLY and FYNNEI. This CDR3 comprises 16 residues. CDR3 sequence (DNA): TGTGCCAGCGGTTATCTTACGGGACAGATTACAGATACGCAGTATTTT. Translated: CASGYLTGQITDTQYF.

This clone was recorded a few times. The gene calls are TRBV6-1 and TRBJ1-6; 8 nucleotides agree with TRBD1. V lost 5 bases and J lost 7; bases outside the gene matches: 4. The CDR3 is made up of 14 amino acids. The germline V gene has CDR1 MNHNS and CDR2 SASEGT. The CDR3 protein is CASSLRDRNSPLHF. CDR3 DNA sequence: TGTGCCAGCAGTCTACGGGACAGGAATTCACCCCTCCACTTT.

This chain connects TRBV28 to TRBJ2-4, with a possible D match to TRBD2 (5 bases). Looked up from germline, CDR1 is MDHEN and CDR2 is SYDVKM. This CDR3 contains 11 residues. V dropped 7 bases and J dropped 8 bases, with 9 bases sitting between them. The CDR3 spells CASTQEDIQYF. CDR3 DNA sequence: TGTGCCAGCACCCAGGAGGACATTCAGTACTTC.

This chain connects TRBV28 to TRBJ2-5; D not resolved. The J call is doubtful: the DNA matches TRBJ2-7 better. The CDR3 is made up of 13 amino acids. The V gene's germline CDR1 is MDHEN and CDR2 SYDVKM. CDR3 loop: CASRFRVAVEQYF. For the CDR3, the DNA is TGTGCCAGCAGGTTCCGGGTGGCGGTCGAGCAGTACTTC.

The chain recombines TRBV4-2 with TRBJ1-5, with 9 bases fitting TRBD1. From germline, CDR1 is LGHNA and CDR2 YNFKEQ. The CDR3 length is 16 residues. Trimming at V came to 4 bases and at J to 4 bases, leaving 8 bases not matched to a gene. The CDR3 protein is CASSPTPGTGNQPQHF. CDR3 coding DNA: TGTGCCAGCAGCCCCACCCCCGGGACAGGGAATCAGCCCCAGCATTTT.

This chain uses TRBV11-2 with TRBJ1-6, with a tentative D call TRBD1 (5 bases). Germline V gives CDR1 SGHAT, CDR2 FQNNGV. There are 16 residues in the CDR3. V lost 5 bases and J lost 6, with 17 bases in between. The CDR3 region is CASSGGTARPNSPLHF. The CDR3 nucleotides are TGTGCCAGCAGCGGAGGGACGGCTAGACCTAATTCACCCCTCCACTTT. The whole variable domain, remainder taken from reference TRBV11-2 and TRBJ1-6, is EAGVAQSPRYKIIEKRQSVAFWCNPISGHATLYWYQQILGQGPKLLIQFQNNGVVDDSQLPKDRFSAERLKGVDSTLKIQPAKLEDSAVYLCASSGGTARPNSPLHFGNGTRLTVT.

This clone was counted only a few times. The chain is built from TRBV28 and TRBJ1-3; D unresolved. The CDR3 contains 16 residues. V shed 1 base and J shed 2 bases, with 12 bases lying between them. Germline-derived CDR1 and CDR2 are MDHEN and SYDVKM. CDR3 protein: CASSLLLGSAGNTIYF. CDR3 coding DNA: TGTGCCAGCAGTTTATTGCTTGGGAGCGCTGGAAACACCATATATTTT.

The chain carries TRBV5-1 and TRBJ2-5; TRBD2 matches at 11 bases. The CDR3 covers 15 residues. V trimming: 1 base; J trimming: 4 bases; junction bases outside the gene matches: 3. Germline CDR1 and CDR2: SGHRS and YFSETQ. The CDR3 DNA is TGCGCCAGCAGCTTGCGTCTAGCGGGAGGAGAGACCCAGTACTTC. Its protein is CASSLRLAGGETQYF. Combining the CDR3 with reference TRBV5-1 and TRBJ2-5 gives the whole variable domain KAGVTQTPRYLIKTRGQQVTLSCSPISGHRSVSWYQQTPGQGLQFLFEYFSETQRNKGNFPGRFSGRQFSNSRSEMNVSTLELGDSALYLCASSLRLAGGETQYFGPGTRLLVL.

The J gene is TRBJ2-1, the V gene TRBV12-1; the D call TRBD2 from the table was never checked on the DNA. TRBV12-1 is labeled a pseudogene. The CDR3 is 13 residues long. This chain's CDR3 is CASSSLSVGEQFF. The CDR3 DNA is TGTGCCAGCAGCTCCCTTAGCGTAGGTGAGCAGTTCTTC.

The chain uses TRBV28 and TRBJ1-6; 7 bases align to TRBD1. Trimming at V came to 6 bases and at J to 7 bases, leaving 9 bases not matched to a gene. This CDR3 contains 15 residues. CDR1 and CDR2 (germline): MDHEN, SYDVKM. As DNA, the CDR3 is TGTGCCAGCAGCCGGGCGACAGGGATGAATTCACCCCTCCACTTT. Its protein is CASSRATGMNSPLHF.

This clone was detected only a few times. The genes are TRBV2 and TRBJ2-1; TRBD1 matches at 8 bases. Trimming took 2 bases from V and 4 from J; bases not matched to a gene: 10. The CDR3 runs to 17 residues. The germline gives CDR1 SNHLY, CDR2 FYNNEI. CDR3 sequence reads: CASSEPGTGPAYNEQFF. CDR3 nucleotides: TGTGCCAGCAGTGAACCCGGGACAGGTCCGGCTTACAATGAGCAGTTCTTC.

Here the CDR3 DNA reads TGTGCCAGCAGTGACAGGGTCCACGAGCAGTACTTC. This encodes CASSDRVHEQYF. The chain links TRBV2 to TRBJ2-7; D is possibly TRBD1 (5 bases). CDR3 size: 12 residues. Trimming left V 3 bases short and J 5 bases short, with 8 bases between. The germline gives CDR1 SNHLY, CDR2 FYNNEI.

This clone was found a few times. The gene calls are TRBV7-2 and TRBJ1-1; D is undetermined. V lost 0 bases to trimming and J lost 0 bases, with 14 bases between them. The germline CDR1 and CDR2 sequences are SGHTA and FQGNSA. There are 17 residues in the CDR3. DNA for the CDR3: TGTGCCAGCAGCTTAGCATTCCAGGACTTCTTGAACACTGAAGCTTTCTTT. This codes for CASSLAFQDFLNTEAFF.

The V and J genes are TRBV4-1 and TRBJ2-5, with TRBD1 identical over 8 bases. Germline lookup yields CDR1 MGHRA and CDR2 YSYEKL. CDR3 length: 15 amino acids. The ends lost 2 bases at V and 2 bases at J; junction bases unmatched: 4. The CDR3 is CASSQITGGQETQYF. The CDR3 bases are TGCGCCAGCAGCCAAATAACAGGGGGACAAGAGACCCAGTACTTC.

The chain has TRBV9 and TRBJ2-7; 9 bases fit TRBD1. J lost 0 bases, V lost 3 bases, and 7 bases had no gene match. This CDR3 is built from 16 residues. Germline V gives CDR1 SGDLS, CDR2 YYNGEE. Here the CDR3 DNA reads TGTGCCAGCAGCGCCCGGGGACAGGGAAACTCCTACGAGCAGTACTTC. Translated: CASSARGQGNSYEQYF.

CDR3 sequence reads: CAISESGDRFNQPQHF. The CDR3 DNA is TGTGCCATCAGTGAGTCCGGTGACAGATTCAATCAGCCCCAGCATTTT. This chain uses TRBV10-3 with TRBJ1-5, with D possibly TRBD1 on 5 matching bases. With 0 bases removed from V and 3 bases from J, the gap between germline ends came to 12 bases. The CDR3 covers 16 residues. The germline V gene has CDR1 ENHRY and CDR2 SYGVKD.

The V call is TRBV7-2, the J call TRBJ2-1; 15 bases fit TRBD2. The CDR3 runs to 19 residues. Germline values: CDR1 SGHTA, CDR2 FQGNSA. V shed 3 bases and J 8 bases; nucleotides not matched to a gene: 14. This CDR3 is CASSFLGLAGGPLSDEQFF. CDR3 DNA sequence: TGTGCCAGCAGCTTTCTCGGACTAGCGGGGGGGCCTTTGAGTGATGAGCAGTTCTTC.

This sequence joins TRBV11-2 and TRBJ1-2, with 10 bases that match TRBD1. This CDR3 region has 15 residues. Trimming at V came to 0 bases and at J to 8 bases, leaving 6 bases not matched to a gene. Germline V lookup: CDR1 SGHAT, CDR2 FQNNGV. CDR3 in DNA: TGTGCCAGCAGCTTAGAGGGACAGGGGCCATGGGGCTACACCTTC. The encoded protein is CASSLEGQGPWGYTF.

This chain uses TRBV5-1 with TRBJ2-7, with D possibly TRBD1 on 6 matching bases. This CDR3 contains 17 residues. Germline assignment: CDR1 SGHRS and CDR2 YFSETQ. V lost 4 bases and J lost 1, with 21 bases in between. This CDR3 is CASSLKTGLGLSYEQYF. CDR3 DNA: TGCGCCAGCAGCCTCAAGACAGGTTTGGGTTTATCCTACGAGCAGTACTTC.

This clone was observed a few times. J is TRBJ1-1 and V is TRBV5-1; maybe TRBD1 (6 bases). Germline lookup yields CDR1 SGHRS and CDR2 YFSETQ. V lost 1 base and J lost 3, with 10 bases in between. This CDR3 comprises 14 residues. Here the CDR3 reads CASSLRTEYTEAFF. CDR3 bases: TGCGCCAGCAGCTTGCGGACAGAATACACTGAAGCTTTCTTT.

The J gene is TRBJ2-5, the V gene TRBV28; TRBD1 agrees at 11 bases. The CDR3 is 16 amino acids. Germline CDR1 is MDHEN and CDR2 is SYDVKM. V dropped 4 bases and J dropped 4; count of bases not matched to a gene: 8. The CDR3 reads CASSSGGQGVGETQYF. The CDR3 DNA follows: TGTGCCAGCAGTTCGGGGGGACAGGGGGTTGGAGAGACCCAGTACTTC.

The genes are TRBV28 and TRBJ2-2; possible D gene TRBD2, 7 bases. Trimming stripped 5 bases from V and 7 bases from J, with 14 bases between. This CDR3 has 14 residues. The germline CDR1 and CDR2 sequences are MDHEN and SYDVKM. The CDR3 nucleotides read TGTGCCAGCAGTCGGGGGGCGGAGTTCGGGGAGCTGTTTTTT. Protein sequence: CASSRGAEFGELFF.